This record covers a single T cell receptor beta chain. What it binds is unknown. The data were taken from a study of cytomegalovirus exposure and HLA in healthy donors. In the study overall: From donors who were HLA-typed, an early data release held approximately 84 million unique TCRs.

Unrecorded immune exposure was likely among donors, who were nominally healthy when sampled. Study outcomes and limitations: In a later analysis, V- and J-gene trimming of beta chains associated with a DCLRE1C missense variant, replicated independently. It was 164 TCR beta chains that were listed as cytomegalovirus-associated.

PCR used 60 Vbeta primers and 13 Jbeta primers. Measured with immunoSEQ multiplex PCR; TCRdb has only the in-frame clones, and not every one. The sample contains more than 85,000 clones, around 84% of which appear only once. In germline, CDR1 is MGHDK, CDR2 SYGVNS. Trimming removed 10 bases at V and 2 bases at J, with 15 bases between. The CDR3 runs 14 residues. V usage is TRBV25-1 and J usage is TRBJ1-5; D possibly corresponds to TRBD1 (6 bases). The receptor was derived from a young woman in good health and CMV-seronegative. Sequences were obtained from PBMCs. CDR3: CATADAGGNQPQHF. In nucleotides, the CDR3 is TGTGCCACTGCCGATGCAGGGGGCAATCAGCCCCAGCATTTT.